This T cell receptor beta chain was documented in a study of T cell clonality in common variable immunodeficiency. Study results and limitations: Shared TCRbeta clones were fewer between CVID subjects than controls.

V lost 2 bases and J lost 5; bases outside the gene matches: 8. Germline V gene data show CDR1 as MNHNS and CDR2 as SASEGT. The CDR3 has 16 amino acids. This clone was seen at least ten times. Its antigen remains unidentified. The read ends 3 residues before the CDR3 terminus; that terminus is restored from the germline J gene. Assay used: immunoSEQ multiplex PCR; TCRdb lists only in-frame clones, some missing. The sample yields tens of thousands of clones, without any singletons. The TCR sequence derives from a person between 18 and 70 years old in good health. The chain is built from TRBV6-1 and TRBJ2-7, with 11 bases matching TRBD2. Sequencing was done on a sample of peripheral blood mononuclear cells. This CDR3 is CASSEWLAGGGDEQYF. The sequenced CDR3 bases are TGTGCCAGCAGTGAATGGTTAGCGGGAGGGGGGGACGAG.